Each of the 9 T cell receptor beta chains below was sequenced from the same sample in a study of blood T cell repertoires in COVID-19. Clones were sequenced by immunoSEQ multiplex PCR, and TCRdb holds only the in-frame ones, with some missing. The repertoire holds some 240,000 clones, roughly 87% seen once, with around 7.2% in the top ten. The sample taken for sequencing was peripheral blood. The receptors derive from a man aged 60 to 75 who had recovered from COVID-19.

The chain employs TRBV5-3 and TRBJ2-3, with TRBD2 matching 13 bases. TRBV5-3 is recorded as an ORF, its role being uncertain. The CDR3 has 16 amino acids. V was clipped by 2 bases and J by 1 base; unmatched bases: 1. The CDR3 DNA is TGTGCCAGAAGCTTTGGACTAGCGGGGGGCACAGATACGCAGTATTTT. This encodes CARSFGLAGGTDTQYF.

The chain links TRBV19 to TRBJ1-5; weak D call: TRBD1 (5 bases). This CDR3 has 14 residues. Germline V CDR1 and CDR2: LNHDA, SQIVND (reference sequence). V was clipped by 3 bases and J by 4 bases, with 10 bases between them. Written as DNA, the CDR3 is TGTGCCAGTAGTATGGGGGGGTCTAATCAGCCCCAGCATTTT. It is translated as CASSMGGSNQPQHF.

V is TRBV6-5 and J is TRBJ1-1, with 7 bases aligning to TRBD1. Per the germline V gene, CDR1 is MNHEY and CDR2 is SVGAGI. The CDR3 loop spans 13 amino acids. The junction had 7 bases not matched to a gene; V was cut back by 6 bases and J by 6 bases. CDR3 sequence reads: CASSFRTGPEAFF. For the CDR3, the DNA is TGTGCCAGCAGCTTCAGGACAGGACCTGAAGCTTTCTTT.

The gene calls are TRBV24-1 and TRBJ2-7, with TRBD1 matching 9 bases. V dropped 7 bases and J dropped 6; count of bases not matched to a gene: 6. Germline assignment: CDR1 KGHDR and CDR2 SFDVKD. This CDR3 is built from 13 residues. The CDR3 sequence is CATRDRGGFEQYV. DNA of the CDR3: TGTGCCACCAGAGACAGGGGGGGATTCGAGCAGTACGTC.

The chain couples TRBV28 to TRBJ2-5; TRBD1 matches at 7 bases. V was pared by 3 bases and J by 0 bases, with 19 bases of the junction left unmatched. Germline V gene sequence: CDR1 MDHEN, CDR2 SYDVKM. The CDR3 is 20 residues long. The DNA of the CDR3 is TGTGCCAGCAGTTTGTCTCGGGAAGGGGGCTACCCCTGGTACCAAGAGACCCAGTACTTC. Encoded protein: CASSLSREGGYPWYQETQYF.

At least ten counts were recorded for this clone. The chain combines TRBV4-1 with TRBJ2-7; TRBD1 agrees at 11 bases. The junction had 6 bases not matched to a gene; V was cut back by 3 bases and J by 2 bases. The germline V gene encodes CDR1 MGHRA and CDR2 YSYEKL. This CDR3 spans 16 amino acids. The CDR3 sequence is CASSQMPGQGAYEQYF. The CDR3 coding sequence is TGCGCCAGCAGCCAGATGCCGGGACAGGGGGCCTACGAGCAGTACTTC.

The J gene is TRBJ2-1, the V gene TRBV29-1; 8 bases are shared with TRBD2. With V trimmed by 7 bases and J by 6 bases, 5 bases remained unmatched. The CDR3 runs to 12 residues. The germline CDR1 and CDR2 sequences are SQVTM and ANQGSEA. DNA of the CDR3: TGCAGCGCCCGACGGGGGGGCAATGAGCAGTTCTTC. Amino acid sequence: CSARRGGNEQFF.

This chain links TRBV7-2 with TRBJ2-2; TRBD1 matches at 7 bases. Germline CDR1 SGHTA, CDR2 FQGNSA. The V segment lost 2 bases and the J segment 6 bases; nucleotides outside the gene matches: 6. This CDR3 has 15 residues. CDR3 nucleotide sequence: TGTGCCAGCAGCTTAATTACAGGGGTTCCCGGGGAGCTGTTTTTT. It translates to CASSLITGVPGELFF.

This chain uses TRBV30 with TRBJ1-1; D gene unclear. Trimming pared 0 bases from V and 8 bases from J, leaving 13 bases between. This CDR3 has 13 amino acids. Germline V gene sequence: CDR1 GTSNPN, CDR2 SVGIG (reference sequence). CDR3 protein: CAWSVSAAAEAFF. The CDR3 DNA reads TGTGCCTGGAGTGTATCTGCGGCGGCAGAAGCTTTCTTT. The entire variable domain, with the rest obtained from reference TRBV30 and TRBJ1-1, is as follows: SQTIHQWPATLVQPVGSPLSLECTVEGTSNPNLYWYRQAAGRGLQLLFYSVGIGQISSEVPQNLSASRPQDRQFILSSKKLLLSDSGFYLCAWSVSAAAEAFFGQGTRLTVV.